Below are 20 T cell receptor beta chains sequenced from a single sample in a study of brain metastases from non-small cell lung cancer (dated by TCRdb to about 2019). The library was generated by the immunoSEQ multiplex PCR assay. What TCRdb holds here is the immuneACCESS table cut down to in-frame rearrangements. Part of the clones is not present; checked against another copy, under half of the missing clones reflect an unresolved V gene, and the others are unexplained. Present in this sample are about 5,000 clones, roughly 90% of which were seen just once. Jointly, the top ten make up approximately 13% of the sample. Sequenced sample: tissue from a brain metastasis. The cell subset or site label for this specimen denotes: resected brain metastasis paired with primary lung tumor. All receptors come from a donor aged 40 or older with non-small cell lung cancer.

The chain carries TRBV2 and TRBJ1-3; D remains unclear. CDR3 size: 13 residues. Germline CDR1 is SNHLY and CDR2 is FYNNEI. V was cut by 3 bases and J by 3 bases, with 6 bases left in between. Written as DNA, the CDR3 is TGTGCCAGCAGTGACAGGCGTGGAAACACCATATATTTT. The encoded protein is CASSDRRGNTIYF.

The genes are TRBV4-1 and TRBJ2-7, with D possibly matching TRBD1 (6 bases). The V end lost 4 bases, the J end lost 3 bases, and 10 bases lay between the germline ends. Germline loops: CDR1 MGHRA, CDR2 YSYEKL. This CDR3 is built from 13 residues. The CDR3 DNA is TGCGCCAGCAGCCCAGGGGCTTACTACGAGCAGTACTTC. This translates into CASSPGAYYEQYF.

This chain links TRBV6-1 with TRBJ1-1, with D unclear. The CDR3 runs to 14 residues. V lost 2 bases and J lost 3, with 10 bases in between. In germline, CDR1 is MNHNS, CDR2 SASEGT. The CDR3 is CASSETWSDTEAFF. In DNA, the CDR3 is TGTGCCAGCAGTGAAACGTGGTCCGACACTGAAGCTTTCTTT.

This clone was counted a single time. The genes are TRBV4-3 and TRBJ2-1; 12 bases are a match to TRBD2. V lost 0 bases, J lost 9 bases, and 6 bases stayed unmatched. Looked up from germline, CDR1 is LGHNA and CDR2 is YSLEER. The CDR3 consists of 16 residues. The CDR3, as DNA: TGCGCCAGCAGCCAAGAACTAGCGGGGGGAGTGGGTGAGCAGTTCTTC. Translation gives CASSQELAGGVGEQFF.

The V call is TRBV6-4, the J call TRBJ2-3; 9 bases are a match to TRBD2. There are 15 residues in the CDR3. Germline V gene lookup returns CDR1 MRHNA and CDR2 SNTAGT. J lost 4 bases, V lost 6 bases, and 8 bases had no gene match. The DNA for the CDR3 is TGTGCCAGCAGACCCAGAGCGGGAGGAGCAGATACGCAGTATTTT. This encodes CASRPRAGGADTQYF.

V usage is TRBV6-6 and J usage is TRBJ2-7; 8 positions agree with TRBD1. CDR1 is MNHNY and CDR2 is SVGAGI in the germline V gene (reference sequence). The CDR3 length is 15 residues. The junction had 5 bases not matched to a gene; V was cut back by 2 bases and J by 2 bases. The CDR3 spells CASSYGVTGAYEQYF. CDR3 nucleotide sequence: TGTGCCAGCAGTTACGGCGTGACAGGGGCCTACGAGCAGTACTTC.

The chain couples TRBV10-3 to TRBJ2-5, with D tentatively TRBD1 (5 bases). V dropped 3 bases and J dropped 3 bases, with 8 bases sitting between them. The CDR3 extends over 13 amino acids. In germline, CDR1 is ENHRY, CDR2 SYGVKD. The CDR3 DNA is TGTGCCATCAGTGACAGGGTGGAAGAGACCCAGTACTTC. The encoded protein is CAISDRVEETQYF.

The genes are TRBV27 and TRBJ2-7; 10 bases fit TRBD2. The CDR3 covers 13 residues. Per the germline V gene, CDR1 is MNHEY and CDR2 is SMNVEV (reference sequence). Unmatched junction bases numbered 6, after V lost 8 bases and J lost 5 bases. CDR3 region: CASWVSGRNEQYF. In DNA, the CDR3 is TGTGCCAGCTGGGTTAGCGGGAGGAACGAGCAGTACTTC.

This sequence joins TRBV9 and TRBJ2-3; no clear D gene. Germline V CDR1 and CDR2: SGDLS, YYNGEE. V was shortened by 0 bases and J by 2 bases, with 10 bases between the two germline ends. The CDR3 runs 15 residues. The CDR3 sequence is CASSVAERTTDTQYF. In DNA form, the CDR3 reads TGTGCCAGCAGCGTAGCTGAACGTACCACAGATACGCAGTATTTT.

This rearrangement joins TRBV18 to TRBJ1-2, with D perhaps TRBD1 (5 bases). Germline CDR1 reads KGHSH; CDR2 reads LQKENI. The CDR3 sequence is 15 residues long. Trimming shortened V by 1 base and J by 2 bases, and 11 bases separated the two germline ends. The CDR3 loop reads CASSPQGHSNYGYTF. Here the CDR3 DNA reads TGTGCCAGCTCACCACAAGGACACTCCAACTATGGCTACACCTTC.

V gene TRBV6-6 combines with J gene TRBJ2-5; 10 bases agree with TRBD2. The V gene end was trimmed by 4 bases and the J gene end by 4 bases; junction bases not matched to a gene: 6. The CDR3 spans 15 residues. Germline loops: CDR1 MNHNY, CDR2 SVGAGI (reference sequence). The CDR3 reads CASSFTVAGGETQYF. For the CDR3, the DNA is TGTGCCAGCAGTTTCACCGTAGCGGGGGGAGAGACCCAGTACTTC.

The gene calls are TRBV5-1 and TRBJ2-3, with 10 bases that match TRBD2. Trimming cost V 4 bases and J 1 base; bases outside gene matches: 9. The CDR3 runs to 17 residues. From germline, CDR1 is SGHRS and CDR2 YFSETQ. CDR3 DNA sequence: TGCGCCAGCAGCCGGGAAACTAGCGGGGTTGGCACAGATACGCAGTATTTT. Amino acid sequence: CASSRETSGVGTDTQYF.

The genes are TRBV5-1 and TRBJ2-2, with a tentative D call TRBD1 (6 bases). The CDR3 has 13 residues. Germline lookup yields CDR1 SGHRS and CDR2 YFSETQ. Trimming removed 0 bases at V and 6 bases at J, with 6 bases between. The CDR3 reads CASSLEGAGELFF. CDR3 nucleotide sequence: TGCGCCAGCAGCTTGGAGGGGGCCGGGGAGCTGTTTTTT.

The chain uses TRBV6-2 or TRBV6-3 and TRBJ1-1, with a tentative D call TRBD1 (5 bases). Trimming pared 4 bases from V and 4 bases from J, leaving 16 bases between. The CDR3 spans 15 residues. CDR1 MNHEY and CDR2 SVGEGT come from the germline V gene. The CDR3 coding sequence is TGTGCCAGCAGTTTCACCAGGGTCAGAGTCACTGAAGCTTTCTTT. Translated: CASSFTRVRVTEAFF.

The chain recombines TRBV10-1 with TRBJ2-7; weak D call: TRBD1 (6 bases). With 8 bases removed from V and 5 bases from J, the gap between germline ends came to 16 bases. The CDR3 totals 13 residues. Germline V gene lookup returns CDR1 WNHNN and CDR2 SYGVQD (reference sequence). In DNA, the CDR3 is TGCGCCAGCTCAGGGACATTCAGGGACGAGCAGTACTTC. Its translation: CASSGTFRDEQYF.

V gene TRBV10-3 combines with J gene TRBJ1-1; a possible D gene is TRBD1 (5 bases). CDR3 length: 15 amino acids. Germline V gene lookup returns CDR1 ENHRY and CDR2 SYGVKD. V was pared by 3 bases and J by 0 bases, with 11 bases between. CDR3: CAISDGGTMNTEAFF. CDR3 in DNA: TGTGCCATCAGTGACGGGGGGACCATGAACACTGAAGCTTTCTTT.

This chain joins TRBV5-6 and TRBJ1-2; TRBD1 matches at 8 bases. Germline lookup yields CDR1 SGHDT and CDR2 YYEEEE. V dropped 4 bases and J dropped 2; count of bases not matched to a gene: 1. The length of the CDR3 is 13 residues. The CDR3 DNA follows: TGTGCCAGCAGCCGGACAGGGAACTATGGCTACACCTTC. Translating gives CASSRTGNYGYTF. The entire variable domain, with the rest obtained from reference TRBV5-6 and TRBJ1-2, is as follows: DAGVTQSPTHLIKTRGQQVTLRCSPKSGHDTVSWYQQALGQGPQFIFQYYEEEERQRGNFPDRFSGHQFPNYSSELNVNALLLGDSALYLCASSRTGNYGYTFGSGTRLTVV.

The genes are TRBV3-1 (or the pseudogene TRBV3-2) and TRBJ2-3; a weak D match, TRBD2 (6 bases). Germline V gives CDR1 LGHDT, CDR2 YNNKEL (reference sequence). CDR3 length equals 12 residues. The germline V and J ends were trimmed by 1 base and 8 bases, with 7 bases remaining between them. The CDR3 spells CASSQAEGTQYF. CDR3 coding DNA: TGTGCCAGCAGCCAAGCGGAGGGTACGCAGTATTTT.

As regards this clone: Other DNA sequences in this specimen translate into the identical CDR3. The chain carries TRBV27 and TRBJ2-3, with 7 bases fitting TRBD2. After removal of 6 bases from V and 1 base from J, the junction contained 7 bases not matched to a gene. Germline V gene lookup returns CDR1 MNHEY and CDR2 SMNVEV (reference sequence). There are 15 residues in the CDR3. Here the CDR3 reads CASRLALMGTDTQYF. The CDR3 nucleotides are TGTGCCAGCAGACTAGCGTTAATGGGCACAGATACGCAGTATTTT.

This chain joins TRBV2 and TRBJ2-2, with D perhaps matching TRBD1 (5 bases). Trimming removed 3 bases at V and 8 bases at J, with 10 bases between. Germline V gene data show CDR1 as SNHLY and CDR2 as FYNNEI. The CDR3 has 13 amino acids. The CDR3 loop reads CASSEQGTGELFF. DNA of the CDR3: TGTGCCAGCAGTGAGCAGGGAACGGGGGAGCTGTTTTTT.